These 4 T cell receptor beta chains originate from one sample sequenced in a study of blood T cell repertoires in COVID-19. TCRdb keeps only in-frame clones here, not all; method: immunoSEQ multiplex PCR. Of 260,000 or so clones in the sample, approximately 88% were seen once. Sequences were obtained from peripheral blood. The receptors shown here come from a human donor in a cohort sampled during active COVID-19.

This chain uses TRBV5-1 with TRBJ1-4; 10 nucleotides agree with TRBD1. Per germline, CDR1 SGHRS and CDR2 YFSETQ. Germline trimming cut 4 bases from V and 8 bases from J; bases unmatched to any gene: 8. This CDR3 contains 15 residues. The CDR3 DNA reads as TGCGCCAGCAGCGCCCGGACAGGGGGATTGGAAAAACTGTTTTTT. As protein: CASSARTGGLEKLFF. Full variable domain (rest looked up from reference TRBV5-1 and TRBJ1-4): KAGVTQTPRYLIKTRGQQVTLSCSPISGHRSVSWYQQTPGQGLQFLFEYFSETQRNKGNFPGRFSGRQFSNSRSEMNVSTLELGDSALYLCASSARTGGLEKLFFGSGTQLSVL.

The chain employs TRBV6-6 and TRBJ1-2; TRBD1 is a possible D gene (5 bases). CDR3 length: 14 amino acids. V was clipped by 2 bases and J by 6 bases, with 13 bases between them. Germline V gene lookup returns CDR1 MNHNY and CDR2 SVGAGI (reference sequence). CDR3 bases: TGTGCCAGCAGTTACGGGGACTTTATCAATGGCTACACCTTC. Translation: CASSYGDFINGYTF.

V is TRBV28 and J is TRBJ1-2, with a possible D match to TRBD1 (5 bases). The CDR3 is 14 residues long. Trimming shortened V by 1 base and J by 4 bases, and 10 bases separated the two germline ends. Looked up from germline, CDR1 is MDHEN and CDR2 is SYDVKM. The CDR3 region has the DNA TGTGCCAGCAGTTTATTTCCCAGGGTCTATGGCTACACCTTC. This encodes CASSLFPRVYGYTF.

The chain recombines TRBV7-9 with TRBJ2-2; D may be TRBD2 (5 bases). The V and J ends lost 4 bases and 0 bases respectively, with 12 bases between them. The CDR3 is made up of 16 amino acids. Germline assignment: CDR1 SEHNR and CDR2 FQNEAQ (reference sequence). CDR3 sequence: CASSSDGNANTGELFF. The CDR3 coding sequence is TGTGCCAGCAGCTCGGACGGGAACGCGAACACCGGGGAGCTGTTTTTT.